This T cell receptor beta chain was recovered during a study of post-analysis software for immune sequencing data. Study summary: Multiple sclerosis in the patients followed relapsing-remitting, secondary progressive and progressive-relapsing courses.

The TCR beta cDNA libraries carried unique molecular identifiers. When about 0.85 to 11 million T cells were used, they gave hundreds of thousands of cDNA molecules. TCRdb redid the calling of the PCR reads with MiXCR, one entry per CDR3 protein. The table lists fewer than 900,000 distinct CDR3 sequences, roughly 50% of them singletons. As to this clonotype: What it binds is unknown.

Study conclusions and caveats: Controls showed significantly higher normalized Chao1 diversity than did multiple sclerosis patients. Relative to controls, patients had a few TRBV segments at higher frequency, with TRBV5-6, TRBV5-1 and TRBV20-1 among these.

V lost 3 bases to trimming and J lost 11 bases, with 9 bases between them. There are 11 residues in the CDR3. The sequence came from a girl aged 10 to 17 with multiple sclerosis. The chain combines TRBV12-3 or TRBV12-4 with TRBJ2-3; D ambiguous. The sequenced sample consisted of blood. The CDR3 DNA is TGTGCCAGCAGTTTCAATACTAAGCAGTATTTT. It codes for CASSFNTKQYF.